This TCR beta chain derives from a study of blood T cell repertoires in COVID-19. Looking at the study overall: Samples came from the United States, Italy and Spain, spanning acute and convalescent COVID-19. T cells, B-cell-depleted T cells, or PBMCs provided the cDNA or gDNA that served as material.

In the original analysis: Amplifying reference gene primers gave estimates of nucleated cell counts. The data were produced by immunoSEQ multiplex PCR, yet TCRdb's version contains in-frame clones alone and is incomplete. V and J calls plus clone size are reproduced from that table; the DNA served to infer D and trimming. The top ten hold 15% to 20% of the sample, which has roughly 200,000 clones, around 80% seen once. V gave up 4 bases and J gave up 6 bases; unmatched junction bases: 10. CDR1 is SGDLS, CDR2 YYNGEE, per germline. This CDR3 is 15 amino acids long. This TCR derives from a woman over 75 with active or convalescent COVID-19. The chain joins TRBV9 to TRBJ2-1; 7 bases align to TRBD2. Sequenced material: peripheral blood. CDR3 DNA sequence: TGTGCCAGCAGCCCGGGGGGAGTGTCCGCCAATGAGCAGTTCTTC. It specifies CASSPGGVSANEQFF.